This entry concerns a single T cell receptor (beta chain). What it recognizes is unknown. cDNA synthesis used the whole RNA isolate, giving expressed TCRB sequences. Clones were sequenced by immunoSEQ multiplex PCR, and TCRdb holds only the in-frame ones, with some missing. This table holds 300,000 to 350,000 clones, approximately 15% found once. These data belong to a study of beta chain features in type 1 diabetes. Study overall: Healthy donors and patients had similar age, gender and cell yields. The number of sorted cells examined across all samples was 107,917,701. Study conclusions and caveats: For Type 1 diabetes patients, all four CD4+ subsets carried TCRB CDR3s that were moderately but significantly shorter.

One heparinised draw, averaging roughly 110 mL, was taken per donor. Cell sorting via CD45RO/CCR7/CD25/CD127/CD95/CD27 was performed to obtain CD4+ naive, central memory, regulatory and stem cell-like memory cells. The V and J ends lost 4 bases and 7 bases, in that order; junction bases with no gene match: 12. The CDR3 is 17 residues long. Germline V gene data show CDR1 as SGHNT and CDR2 as YENEEA. The sequence was obtained from a woman between 18 and 30 years old with type 1 diabetes. The chain carries TRBV11-3 and TRBJ2-1, with 11 positions matching TRBD2. Sequencing input: naive CD4+ T cells from blood. Written as DNA, the CDR3 is TGTGCCAGCAGCTCACCATTACCGGGACTAGCGGATAATGAGCAGTTCTTC. Encoded protein: CASSSPLPGLADNEQFF.